This T cell receptor beta chain was captured by sequencing in a study of T cells after yellow fever vaccination. Each CDR3 protein is one row after TCRdb ran MiXCR on the 5' RACE reads. The sample consists of some 320,000 distinct CDR3 sequences, roughly 10% of them appearing once. This clonotype was seen a handful of times. V lost 3 bases, J lost 5 bases, and 16 bases lay in between. The germline CDR1 and CDR2 sequences are ENHRY and SYGVKD. CDR3 length equals 16 residues. The chain employs TRBV10-3 and TRBJ1-4; D might be TRBD1 (5 bases). The source is a young man who received the YFV17D yellow fever vaccine. Source: CD4+ T cells sorted from PBMCs, taken 45 days after the yellow fever booster vaccination. CDR3 nucleotide sequence: TGTGCCATCAGTGACACGAGCCCGACAGAGAATGAAAAACTGTTTTTT. Its translation: CAISDTSPTENEKLFF.